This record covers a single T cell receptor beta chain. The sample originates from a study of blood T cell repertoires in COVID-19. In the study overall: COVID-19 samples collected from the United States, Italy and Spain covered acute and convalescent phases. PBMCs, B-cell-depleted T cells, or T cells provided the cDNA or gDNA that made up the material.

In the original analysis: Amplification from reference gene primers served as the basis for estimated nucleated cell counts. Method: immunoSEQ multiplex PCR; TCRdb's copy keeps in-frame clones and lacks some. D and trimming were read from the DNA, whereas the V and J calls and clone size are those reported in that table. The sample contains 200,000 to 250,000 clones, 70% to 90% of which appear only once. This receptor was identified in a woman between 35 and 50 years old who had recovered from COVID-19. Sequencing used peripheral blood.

In DNA, the CDR3 is TGTGCCTGGAGTGGAGGACAGGGAGGAAAAGAGACCCAGTACTTC. It specifies CAWSGGQGGKETQYF. The V and J genes are TRBV30 and TRBJ2-5; 8 bases match TRBD1. V shed 1 base, J shed 3 bases, and the junction held 7 bases outside the gene matches. CDR1 and CDR2 (germline): GTSNPN, SVGIG (reference sequence). There are 15 residues in the CDR3. Looking up the rest from reference TRBV30 and TRBJ2-5 gives the full variable domain: SQTIHQWPATLVQPVGSPLSLECTVEGTSNPNLYWYRQAAGRGLQLLFYSVGIGQISSEVPQNLSASRPQDRQFILSSKKLLLSDSGFYLCAWSGGQGGKETQYFGPGTRLLVL.